This record covers a single T cell receptor (beta chain). The antigen is undetermined. These data belong to a study of T cell clonotyping in hematopoietic cell transplantation. Overall study results and limits: Higher Inverse Simpson Index values in graft donor and pretransplant recipient predicted broader posttransplant TCR diversity. No sorting was done, leaving CD4 and CD8 contributions mixed. Pathologically expanded recipient clonotypes increased progressively from day 30 to day 180 as diversity fell. At the given depth, recipient repertoires were over 95% de novo clonotypes.

Profiling relied on immunoSEQ multiplex PCR, and the TCRdb table lists in-frame clones only, not all of them. This sample has 37,000 or so clones; over 75% occur once, and the top ten carry approximately 2%. The length of the CDR3 is 12 residues. Trimming removed 5 bases at V and 0 bases at J, with 6 bases between. Germline loops: CDR1 SGHNT, CDR2 YYREEE (reference sequence). The rearrangement joins TRBV5-4 to TRBJ2-7; weak D call: TRBD2 (5 bases). The TCR sequence derives from a woman aged 40 to 50 in good health. Some clones in this sample may be carry-over from other donors' samples. The specimen sequenced was peripheral blood mononuclear cells. Here the CDR3 reads CASRRGSYEQYF. The CDR3 region has the DNA TGTGCCAGCAGACGGGGCTCCTACGAGCAGTACTTC.